These 26 T cell receptor beta chains share one sample of origin, sequenced in a study of naive and memory T cell subsets. An oligonucleotide containing a UMI was ligated to the 3' end of TCR cDNA. Amplification of ligated cDNA took four PCR rounds with SP2 and nested alpha and beta constant primers. In TCRdb, the 5' RACE reads were re-called with MiXCR into one record per CDR3 protein. The table includes more than 45,000 distinct CDR3 sequences, roughly 7% detected once. The receptor source for this set is a male donor in good health.

This clonotype was counted many times. The genes are TRBV13 and TRBJ2-7, with 7 bases aligning to TRBD1. Trimming took 0 bases from V and 2 from J; bases not matched to a gene: 4. Germline loops: CDR1 PRHDT, CDR2 FYEKMQ (reference sequence). This CDR3 contains 15 residues. In DNA form, the CDR3 reads TGTGCCAGCAGCTTAGGCGGGACAGCAACCTACGAGCAGTACTTC. Protein: CASSLGGTATYEQYF.

This clonotype occurred a few times. This chain links TRBV29-1 with TRBJ2-7, with TRBD2 as a possible D gene (5 bases). The CDR3 runs 12 residues. CDR1 SQVTM and CDR2 ANQGSEA come from the germline V gene. The DNA for the CDR3 is TGCGTCGGGGAAGTGAGCCCCTACGAGCAGTACTTC. Translating it yields CVGEVSPYEQYF.

This clonotype was detected many times. The chain has TRBV5-5 and TRBJ1-4; tentative D call: TRBD1 (5 bases). Germline CDR1 is SGHKS and CDR2 is YYEKEE (reference sequence). V was clipped by 8 bases and J by 7 bases, with 24 bases between them. This CDR3 comprises 16 residues. This CDR3 reads CASTTEVHERGEKLFF. The CDR3 DNA sequence: TGTGCCAGTACAACCGAAGTGCACGAGAGGGGTGAAAAACTGTTTTTT.

The rearrangement uses TRBV6-6 and TRBJ1-2; TRBD1 might be the D (6 bases). The CDR3 extends over 14 amino acids. The germline gives CDR1 MNHNY, CDR2 SVGAGI (reference sequence). The V and J ends lost 7 bases and 2 bases respectively, with 14 bases between them. CDR3 region: CASTSGGRNYGYTF. CDR3 nucleotide sequence: TGTGCCAGCACCTCCGGGGGCCGCAACTATGGCTACACCTTC.

The chain joins TRBV6-5 to TRBJ2-5, with 11 bases aligning to TRBD1. V gave up 5 bases and J gave up 4 bases; unmatched junction bases: 3. This CDR3 spans 14 amino acids. In germline, CDR1 is MNHEY, CDR2 SVGAGI. The CDR3 here is CASSLGTGGETQYF. The CDR3 bases are TGTGCCAGCAGTCTCGGGACAGGGGGAGAGACCCAGTACTTC.

This clonotype was seen a few times. The J gene is TRBJ2-1, the V gene TRBV6-5; D may correspond to TRBD1 or TRBD2 (5 bases each). The length of the CDR3 is 14 residues. Trimming stripped 6 bases from V and 8 bases from J, with 17 bases between. Germline V gene data show CDR1 as MNHEY and CDR2 as SVGAGI. This CDR3 is CASSSDYTGDEQFF. The CDR3 coding sequence is TGTGCCAGCAGCTCAGACTACACAGGCGATGAGCAGTTCTTC.

A word on this clonotype: A much larger clonotype is one base distant, so this may be a read error. The final CDR3 position lacks the conserved phenylalanine or tryptophan, pointing to a likely read error. This chain's CDR3 is CASSSGGSSYNEQFI. DNA of the CDR3: TGTGCCAGCAGTAGCGGGGGGAGCTCCTACAATGAGCAGTTCATC. The chain links TRBV9 to TRBJ2-1; 10 bases align to TRBD2. V shed 5 bases, J shed 0 bases, and the junction held 2 bases outside the gene matches. Germline V gene lookup returns CDR1 SGDLS and CDR2 YYNGEE. This CDR3 spans 15 amino acids.

In its sample, this clonotype was seen a few times. J is TRBJ2-1 and V is TRBV3-1; 7 bases align to TRBD2. V lost 1 base, J lost 2 bases, and 11 bases stayed unmatched. The CDR3 runs to 18 residues. Germline CDR1 and CDR2: LGHDT and YNNKEL (reference sequence). The CDR3 DNA reads as TGTGCCAGCAGCCAAGGAGCCCTAGCGGCCTTACCCTACAATGAGCAGTTCTTC. Translated: CASSQGALAALPYNEQFF.

In its sample, this clonotype was seen many times. The V call is TRBV7-6, the J call TRBJ2-1; D gene ambiguous. The germline gives CDR1 SGHVS, CDR2 FNYEAQ. The CDR3 extends over 15 amino acids. Trimming pared 0 bases from V and 2 bases from J, leaving 8 bases between. CDR3 residues: CASSLAVPAYNEQFF. The CDR3 bases are TGTGCCAGCAGCTTAGCGGTTCCGGCCTACAATGAGCAGTTCTTC.

The sample holds many counts of this clonotype. V is TRBV18 and J is TRBJ1-1; D gene unclear. The CDR3 is 14 amino acids. Trimming pared 3 bases from V and 0 bases from J, leaving 8 bases between. Germline CDR1 KGHSH, CDR2 LQKENI. The CDR3 DNA sequence: TGTGCCAGCTCACCTGCCCTGGTGAACACTGAAGCTTTCTTT. Translated: CASSPALVNTEAFF.

This clonotype was detected a few times. The chain links TRBV10-3 to TRBJ1-1; TRBD1 aligns across 7 bases. The CDR3 runs 17 residues. V lost 0 bases and J lost 1; bases outside the gene matches: 8. The germline V gene has CDR1 ENHRY and CDR2 SYGVKD. This chain's CDR3 is CAISESETGTWNTEAFF. CDR3 DNA: TGTGCCATCAGTGAGTCTGAGACAGGGACTTGGAACACTGAAGCTTTCTTT.

The chain carries TRBV9 and TRBJ2-7; 10 nucleotides match TRBD2. The V segment lost 4 bases and the J segment 3 bases; nucleotides outside the gene matches: 7. This CDR3 spans 15 amino acids. Germline V gene data show CDR1 as SGDLS and CDR2 as YYNGEE. As DNA, the CDR3 is TGTGCCAGCAGCTTACTAAGCGGGGGGGACTACGAGCAGTACTTC. It specifies CASSLLSGGDYEQYF.

The V gene is TRBV9, the J gene TRBJ2-1; D gene uncertain. CDR3 length equals 13 residues. The V end was cut by 0 bases, the J end by 3 bases, with 4 bases between. Germline V CDR1 and CDR2: SGDLS, YYNGEE. CDR3: CASSVDDYNEQFF. CDR3 DNA: TGTGCCAGCAGCGTAGATGACTACAATGAGCAGTTCTTC.

This clonotype was counted a few times. The chain is built from TRBV3-1 and TRBJ1-1; tentative D call: TRBD1 (6 bases). CDR3 length: 15 amino acids. V was pared by 1 base and J by 5 bases, with 14 bases between. Germline V CDR1 and CDR2: LGHDT, YNNKEL (reference sequence). CDR3 sequence (DNA): TGTGCCAGCAGCCAAGCTGATCTGGGGGCAACTGAAGCTTTCTTT. Translated, it gives CASSQADLGATEAFF.

This clonotype was seen only a few times. The rearrangement joins TRBV2 to TRBJ2-4; 7 bases are shared with TRBD2. The V and J ends lost 7 bases and 7 bases, in that order; junction bases with no gene match: 16. CDR3 length: 16 amino acids. From germline, CDR1 is SNHLY and CDR2 FYNNEI. The CDR3 loop reads CASMVWTSWGWNIQYF. The CDR3 nucleotides are TGTGCCAGCATGGTTTGGACTAGTTGGGGGTGGAACATTCAGTACTTC. Full variable domain (rest looked up from reference TRBV2 and TRBJ2-4): EPEVTQTPSHQVTQMGQEVILRCVPISNHLYFYWYRQILGQKVEFLVSFYNNEISEKSEIFDDQFSVERPDGSNFTLKIRSTKLEDSAMYFCASMVWTSWGWNIQYFGAGTRLSVL.

The sample holds a few counts of this clonotype. V usage is TRBV5-6 and J usage is TRBJ2-2; no definite D call. The CDR3 is 11 residues long. Germline CDR1 SGHDT, CDR2 YYEEEE. The ends were cut back, 0 bases at V and 10 bases at J, with 4 bases in the middle. CDR3 in DNA: TGTGCCAGCAGCTTGGGTGAGGAGCTGTTTTTT. This sequence encodes CASSLGEELFF.

This clonotype occurred a few times. V gene TRBV29-1 combines with J gene TRBJ2-1; D is unresolved. CDR1 SQVTM and CDR2 ANQGSEA come from the germline V gene. The CDR3 is 13 amino acids. Trimming left V 3 bases short and J 8 bases short, with 14 bases between. The CDR3 sequence is CSVEETARDEQFF. The CDR3 nucleotides read TGCAGCGTTGAGGAAACAGCTCGCGATGAGCAGTTCTTC.

This clonotype was found a few times. J is TRBJ2-7 and V is TRBV25-1; D possibly corresponds to TRBD1 (6 bases). The CDR3 has 13 amino acids. Trimming removed 6 bases from V and 2 bases from J, with 11 bases in between. Germline lookup yields CDR1 MGHDK and CDR2 SYGVNS. The CDR3 here is CASRATGPYEQYF. CDR3 coding DNA: TGTGCCAGCAGGGCCACAGGGCCCTACGAGCAGTACTTC.

This clonotype was found a few times. The chain carries TRBV6-5 and TRBJ2-1; tentative D call: TRBD2 (6 bases). CDR1 and CDR2 (germline): MNHEY, SVGAGI. V lost 3 bases, J lost 6 bases, and 15 bases lay in between. The CDR3 has 15 amino acids. The CDR3 loop reads CASSYRAGTTNEQFF. For the CDR3, the DNA is TGTGCCAGCAGTTATCGCGCGGGGACCACCAATGAGCAGTTCTTC.

This clonotype was seen more than once but under ten times. The J gene is TRBJ1-1, the V gene TRBV6-1; D may be TRBD1 (5 bases). The CDR3 runs to 14 residues. From germline, CDR1 is MNHNS and CDR2 SASEGT. Trimming pared 1 base from V and 9 bases from J, leaving 15 bases between. The CDR3, as DNA: TGTGCCAGCAGTGAAGGGGGGACCGCGGGAAAAGCTTTCTTT. Amino acid sequence: CASSEGGTAGKAFF.

The rearrangement links TRBV19 to TRBJ2-4; D is perhaps TRBD1 (6 bases). The ends were cut back, 1 base at V and 10 bases at J, with 11 bases in the middle. CDR3 length equals 13 residues. In germline, CDR1 is LNHDA, CDR2 SQIVND (reference sequence). For the CDR3, the DNA is TGTGCCAGTAGTATAGGGACAGAAACAATTCAGTACTTC. This gives the protein CASSIGTETIQYF.

V gene TRBV7-6 combines with J gene TRBJ1-5; D not resolved. V lost 4 bases, J lost 3 bases, and 4 bases lay in between. CDR3 length: 12 amino acids. The germline V gene encodes CDR1 SGHVS and CDR2 FNYEAQ. The CDR3 sequence is CASSYLNQPQHF. The CDR3 DNA is TGTGCCAGCAGCTATCTCAATCAGCCCCAGCATTTT.

The CDR3 DNA sequence: TGCAGTGCTCCCGGACTAGCGGGGGGCCTAACCACAGATACGCAGTATTTT. Amino acid sequence: CSAPGLAGGLTTDTQYF. The chain is built from TRBV20-1 and TRBJ2-3; 14 bases align to TRBD2. The CDR3 is 17 amino acids. Germline values: CDR1 DFQATT, CDR2 SNEGSKA (reference sequence). V dropped 5 bases and J dropped 2; count of bases not matched to a gene: 9.

This clonotype occurred a few times. The V call is TRBV9, the J call TRBJ1-2, with 7 positions matching TRBD1. The germline V gene encodes CDR1 SGDLS and CDR2 YYNGEE. The CDR3 is 13 residues long. V shed 0 bases, J shed 5 bases, and the junction held 1 base outside the gene matches. The CDR3 spells CASSVEQGYGYTF. The DNA of the CDR3 is TGTGCCAGCAGCGTAGAACAGGGGTATGGCTACACCTTC.

The chain carries TRBV27 and TRBJ2-7, with 8 bases lining up with TRBD1. There are 13 residues in the CDR3. Germline-derived CDR1 and CDR2 are MNHEY and SMNVEV (reference sequence). Trimming took 5 bases from V and 2 from J; bases not matched to a gene: 2. CDR3 nucleotides: TGTGCCAGCAGTCCGACAGGGGCCTACGAGCAGTACTTC. This gives the protein CASSPTGAYEQYF.

Only a few counts were recorded for this clonotype. The chain carries TRBV27 and TRBJ2-2; 8 nucleotides line up with TRBD2. The V gene end was trimmed by 4 bases and the J gene end by 6 bases; junction bases not matched to a gene: 4. The CDR3 covers 14 residues. Germline loops: CDR1 MNHEY, CDR2 SMNVEV (reference sequence). In DNA, the CDR3 is TGTGCCAGCAGTTCCGGACTAGCATCCGGGGAGCTGTTTTTT. It encodes CASSSGLASGELFF.